These 15 T cell receptor beta chains share one sample of origin, sequenced in a study of identical twins. TCRdb analysed the 5' RACE reads with MiXCR anew, one entry per CDR3 protein. The sample yields hundreds of thousands of distinct CDR3 sequences, roughly 9.8% seen once. These data also featured in a second study, about yellow fever vaccine responses in identical twins.

The specimen was CD8+ T cells sorted from blood. These receptors originate from a woman between 18 and 29 years old in good health.

The chain employs TRBV29-1 and TRBJ2-1, with TRBD2 identical over 10 bases. With 7 bases clipped from V and 4 bases from J, the junction kept 10 bases outside the gene matches. The CDR3 has 15 amino acids. Germline CDR1 is SQVTM and CDR2 is ANQGSEA. Here the CDR3 reads CSGSRSGGGYNEQFF. In DNA, the CDR3 is TGCAGCGGTAGCAGAAGCGGGGGGGGATACAATGAGCAGTTCTTC.

In nucleotides, the CDR3 is TGTGCCAGCAGTTTATGGGGGCGCACAGATACGCAGTATTTT. The encoded protein is CASSLWGRTDTQYF. The chain uses TRBV28 and TRBJ2-3, with D perhaps matching TRBD1 (5 bases). Between the trimmed V and J ends, which lost 0 bases and 1 base, there was a span of 5 bases. In germline, CDR1 is MDHEN, CDR2 SYDVKM. The CDR3 contains 14 residues.

The chain joins TRBV29-1 to TRBJ2-1; D unclear. The length of the CDR3 is 11 residues. The germline gives CDR1 SQVTM, CDR2 ANQGSEA. V was pared by 7 bases and J by 6 bases, with 10 bases between. Written as DNA, the CDR3 is TGCAGCGCTTACTCTGCCAATGAGCAGTTCTTC. This codes for CSAYSANEQFF.

This clonotype was observed a few times. This chain links TRBV2 with TRBJ2-2, with D hard to call. V gave up 3 bases and J gave up 1 base, with 15 bases separating them. Germline V CDR1 and CDR2: SNHLY, FYNNEI. The CDR3 contains 17 residues. The CDR3 coding sequence is TGTGCCAGCAGTGATGGTGGCCAGAGCGAGAACACCGGGGAGCTGTTTTTT. This translates into CASSDGGQSENTGELFF.

The table lists this clonotype with many counts. The rearrangement joins TRBV5-1 to TRBJ2-7, with TRBD1 matching over 10 bases. V was clipped by 1 base and J by 5 bases; unmatched bases: 6. Germline CDR1 reads SGHRS; CDR2 reads YFSETQ. The CDR3 is made up of 15 amino acids. The CDR3 reads CASSLSGQGSNEQYF. The CDR3 DNA is TGCGCCAGCAGCTTGTCGGGACAGGGGTCCAACGAGCAGTACTTC. The complete variable domain, with remaining parts taken from reference TRBV5-1 and TRBJ2-7, reads KAGVTQTPRYLIKTRGQQVTLSCSPISGHRSVSWYQQTPGQGLQFLFEYFSETQRNKGNFPGRFSGRQFSNSRSEMNVSTLELGDSALYLCASSLSGQGSNEQYFGPGTRLTVT.

The chain combines TRBV4-3 with TRBJ2-7, with 11 bases that match TRBD1. This CDR3 spans 16 amino acids. Trimming at V came to 0 bases and at J to 6 bases, leaving 7 bases not matched to a gene. Germline V lookup: CDR1 LGHNA, CDR2 YSLEER. The CDR3 loop is CASSQDRTGGGFEQYF. The CDR3 nucleotides read TGCGCCAGCAGCCAAGACCGGACAGGGGGCGGTTTCGAGCAGTACTTC.

CDR3 region: CSARPPTGTSYNEQFF. The DNA of the CDR3 is TGCAGTGCTCGACCTCCCACCGGGACTAGTTACAATGAGCAGTTCTTC. The chain is built from TRBV20-1 and TRBJ2-1; 8 bases are a match to TRBD2. V shed 5 bases, J shed 4 bases, and the junction held 13 bases outside the gene matches. Germline V gene sequence: CDR1 DFQATT, CDR2 SNEGSKA (reference sequence). The CDR3 totals 16 residues.

This clonotype has a handful of counts. The gene calls are TRBV6-1 and TRBJ1-6; D gene unclear. The V and J ends lost 6 bases and 8 bases respectively, with 23 bases between them. Germline V lookup: CDR1 MNHNS, CDR2 SASEGT. This CDR3 has 17 amino acids. Here the CDR3 DNA reads TGTGCCAGCAGCTCCACACATCCCGCCGGGCAGGATTCACCCCTCCACTTT. It is translated as CASSSTHPAGQDSPLHF.

The V gene is TRBV7-9, the J gene TRBJ2-7; 7 nucleotides agree with TRBD2. The CDR3 has 11 residues. Germline CDR1 is SEHNR and CDR2 is FQNEAQ (reference sequence). V gave up 8 bases and J gave up 4 bases; unmatched junction bases: 2. The CDR3 DNA sequence: TGTGCCAGCGCGGGGGAATACGAGCAGTACTTC. Translated: CASAGEYEQYF.

This clonotype showed up many times. The V and J genes are TRBV27 and TRBJ2-2; no definite D call. The CDR3 loop spans 13 amino acids. The V and J ends lost 6 bases and 6 bases respectively, with 11 bases between them. Germline CDR1 and CDR2: MNHEY and SMNVEV (reference sequence). CDR3 sequence: CASSLRLPGELFF. As DNA, the CDR3 is TGTGCCAGCAGCTTGAGGCTACCCGGGGAGCTGTTTTTT.

This clonotype was seen a handful of times. The rearrangement uses TRBV27 and TRBJ2-1; D uncertain. Germline values: CDR1 MNHEY, CDR2 SMNVEV (reference sequence). V was pared by 4 bases and J by 0 bases, with 13 bases between. The CDR3 is made up of 16 amino acids. The CDR3 loop is CASSSLWVDSYNEQFF. The CDR3 nucleotides read TGTGCCAGCAGTTCACTTTGGGTCGACTCCTACAATGAGCAGTTCTTC.

This clonotype was seen at least ten times. V usage is TRBV28 and J usage is TRBJ2-2, with 13 bases fitting TRBD2. V shed 4 bases, J shed 6 bases, and the junction held 8 bases outside the gene matches. Germline V gene lookup returns CDR1 MDHEN and CDR2 SYDVKM. This CDR3 has 17 amino acids. The CDR3, as DNA: TGTGCCAGCAGTTCCGGGACTAGCGGGATCTGGGCCGGGGAGCTGTTTTTT. Translation gives CASSSGTSGIWAGELFF. Drawing the rest from reference TRBV28 and TRBJ2-2, the complete variable domain is DVKVTQSSRYLVKRTGEKVFLECVQDMDHENMFWYRQDPGLGLRLIYFSYDVKMKEKGDIPEGYSVSREKKERFSLILESASTNQTSMYLCASSSGTSGIWAGELFFGEGSRLTVL.

V gene TRBV2 combines with J gene TRBJ2-2, with D possibly matching TRBD1 (5 bases). CDR3 size: 15 residues. V lost 2 bases and J lost 1, with 8 bases in between. Per germline, CDR1 SNHLY and CDR2 FYNNEI. In DNA form, the CDR3 reads TGTGCCAGCAGTGAATTTGGACAGAACACCGGGGAGCTGTTTTTT. Translating it yields CASSEFGQNTGELFF.

The sample holds a few counts of this clonotype. The chain employs TRBV6-5 and TRBJ2-7, with 7 bases fitting TRBD1. V lost 2 bases, J lost 1 base, and 2 bases stayed unmatched. Germline loops: CDR1 MNHEY, CDR2 SVGAGI. This CDR3 has 14 amino acids. CDR3 region: CASSYGGQSYEQYF. The CDR3 DNA is TGTGCCAGCAGTTACGGGGGACAGTCCTACGAGCAGTACTTC.

This clonotype was counted many times. V usage is TRBV4-3 and J usage is TRBJ2-1; a weak D match, TRBD2 (5 bases). The CDR3 consists of 15 residues. Per the germline V gene, CDR1 is LGHNA and CDR2 is YSLEER. The ends were cut back, 1 base at V and 4 bases at J, with 11 bases in the middle. The CDR3 loop is CASSQVRASYNEQFF. The CDR3, as DNA: TGCGCCAGCAGCCAAGTGCGGGCCTCTTACAATGAGCAGTTCTTC.